This T cell receptor (beta chain) appears in the sequencing data of a study of cytomegalovirus exposure and HLA in healthy donors. PCR amplification relied on 60 Vbeta primers (plus 13 Jbeta primers). Method: immunoSEQ multiplex PCR; TCRdb's copy keeps in-frame clones and lacks some. The sample carries around 95,000 clones, less than 85% recorded once. Study findings and constraints: Later on, a genetic analysis was performed. It linked a missense variant in DCLRE1C with V- and J-gene trimming of TCR beta. Later work found that TCR association rates differed between HLA loci; DRB1 had the most and HLA-C the fewest.

The CDR3 covers 15 residues. CDR1 SGDLS and CDR2 YYNGEE come from the germline V gene. The V end was cut by 0 bases, the J end by 2 bases, with 11 bases between. With regard to this clone: Its target is not known.

Sample: PBMCs. The rearrangement links TRBV9 to TRBJ2-5; maybe TRBD1 (6 bases). The origin of this receptor is a male donor in good health and CMV-seronegative. The CDR3 DNA reads as TGTGCCAGCAGCGTAGAAGGGACACAACAAGAGACCCAGTACTTC. Amino acid sequence: CASSVEGTQQETQYF.